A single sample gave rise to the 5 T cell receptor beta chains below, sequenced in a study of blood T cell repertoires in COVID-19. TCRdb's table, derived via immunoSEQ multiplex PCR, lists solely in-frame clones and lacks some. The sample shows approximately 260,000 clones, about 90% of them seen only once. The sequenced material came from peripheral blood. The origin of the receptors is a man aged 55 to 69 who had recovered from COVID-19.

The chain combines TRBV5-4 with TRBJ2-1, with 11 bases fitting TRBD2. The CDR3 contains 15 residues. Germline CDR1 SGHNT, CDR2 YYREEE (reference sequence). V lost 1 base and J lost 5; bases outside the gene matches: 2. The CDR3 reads CASSLLAGGDNEQFF. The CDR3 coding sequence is TGTGCCAGCAGCTTGCTAGCGGGGGGAGACAATGAGCAGTTCTTC.

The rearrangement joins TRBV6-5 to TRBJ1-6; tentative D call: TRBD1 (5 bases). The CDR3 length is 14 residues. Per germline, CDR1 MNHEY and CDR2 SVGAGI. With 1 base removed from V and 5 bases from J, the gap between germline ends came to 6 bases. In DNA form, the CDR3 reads TGTGCCAGCAGTTACTACAGGAATAATTCACCCCTCCACTTT. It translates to CASSYYRNNSPLHF.

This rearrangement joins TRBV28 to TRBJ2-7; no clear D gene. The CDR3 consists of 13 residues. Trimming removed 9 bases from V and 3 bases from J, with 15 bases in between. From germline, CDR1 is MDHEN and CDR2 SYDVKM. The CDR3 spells CASSVGPIYEQYF. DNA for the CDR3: TGTGCCAGTTCAGTTGGTCCAATCTACGAGCAGTACTTC.

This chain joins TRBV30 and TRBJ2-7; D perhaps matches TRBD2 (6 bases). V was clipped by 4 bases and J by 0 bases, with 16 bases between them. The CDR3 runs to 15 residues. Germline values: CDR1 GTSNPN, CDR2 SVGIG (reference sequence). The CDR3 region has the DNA TGTGCCTGGACCCCCAGGAGGGACTCCTCCTACGAGCAGTACTTC. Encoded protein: CAWTPRRDSSYEQYF.

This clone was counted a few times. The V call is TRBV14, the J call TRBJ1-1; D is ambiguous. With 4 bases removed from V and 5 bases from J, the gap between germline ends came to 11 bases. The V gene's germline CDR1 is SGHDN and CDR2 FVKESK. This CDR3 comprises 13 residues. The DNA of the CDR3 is TGTGCCAGCAGCCCGGTTGCGAAGACTGAAGCTTTCTTT. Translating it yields CASSPVAKTEAFF. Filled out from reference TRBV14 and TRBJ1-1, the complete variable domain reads EAGVTQFPSHSVIEKGQTVTLRCDPISGHDNLYWYRRVMGKEIKFLLHFVKESKQDESGMPNNRFLAERTGGTYSTLKVQPAELEDSGVYFCASSPVAKTEAFFGQGTRLTVV.